This TCR beta chain was observed in a study of blood T cell repertoires in COVID-19. Overall study context: Nucleic acid was either cDNA or gDNA, and it came from T cells, B-cell-depleted T cells, or PBMCs.

In the original workflow: Quantification of nucleated cells was approximated via reference gene primer amplification. Clones were sequenced by immunoSEQ multiplex PCR, and TCRdb holds only the in-frame ones, with some missing. D and trimming come from the DNA, and the V and J calls and clone size come from that table. Of approximately 190,000 clones listed, 65% to 85% are singletons. Trimming shortened V by 3 bases and J by 8 bases, and 14 bases separated the two germline ends. There are 14 residues in the CDR3. Germline CDR1 and CDR2: LGHDT and YNNKEL (reference sequence). Ages ranged from about 18 to 89 years, with residence in around 24 US areas.

The sequenced sample was PBMCs or T cells enriched from blood (not recorded which). The rearrangement links TRBV3-1 (or the pseudogene TRBV3-2) to TRBJ2-1, with D possibly being TRBD1 (5 bases). The receptor was isolated from a woman in her twenties or thirties who had been exposed to COVID-19. CDR3 sequence (DNA): TGTGCCAGCAGCCACCCCCCCCAGGGCTATGAGCAGTTCTTC. Translating gives CASSHPPQGYEQFF.